One sample yielded the 22 T cell receptor beta chains listed below, sequenced in a study of T cell responses to AZD1222 COVID-19 vaccine. Assay: immunoSEQ multiplex PCR; the TCRdb copy retains only in-frame clones and omits some. Among 150,000 or so clones listed, 80% to 95% were seen once. The sample consisted of peripheral blood, taken on day 0 of AZD1222 vaccination. The receptors were sampled from an adult in good health.

The chain recombines TRBV2 with TRBJ2-7; 9 bases map to TRBD2. The CDR3 length is 14 residues. With 8 bases clipped from V and 2 bases from J, the junction kept 7 bases outside the gene matches. Germline V gene sequence: CDR1 SNHLY, CDR2 FYNNEI. DNA for the CDR3: TGTGCCAGCTCCGGACTAGCGATGACCTACGAGCAGTACTTC. Translation gives CASSGLAMTYEQYF.

The V and J genes are TRBV29-1 and TRBJ1-4; D call uncertain. There are 12 residues in the CDR3. V was clipped by 7 bases and J by 7 bases, with 13 bases between them. The germline CDR1 and CDR2 sequences are SQVTM and ANQGSEA. The CDR3 region has the DNA TGCAGCGCTAAACCGGGAGGTGAAAAACTGTTTTTT. Translating gives CSAKPGGEKLFF.

The CDR3 DNA sequence: TGTGCCAGCAGCCCTGGGGGGGAAGGTCAGCCCCAGCATTTT. Its protein product is CASSPGGEGQPQHF. V and J are TRBV7-3 and TRBJ1-5; TRBD1 might be the D (5 bases). V was shortened by 5 bases and J by 6 bases, with 14 bases between the two germline ends. The CDR3 consists of 14 residues. Germline V CDR1 and CDR2: SGHTA, FQGTGA.

V usage is TRBV19 and J usage is TRBJ1-6, with D perhaps matching TRBD1 (5 bases). Germline V lookup: CDR1 LNHDA, CDR2 SQIVND (reference sequence). The CDR3 runs to 17 residues. V lost 8 bases and J 0 bases, leaving 17 bases between the germline ends. CDR3 region: CASGDGGSLSYNSPLHF. The CDR3 DNA reads TGTGCCAGTGGGGACGGGGGATCCCTCTCCTATAATTCACCCCTCCACTTT.

The genes are TRBV3-1 (or the pseudogene TRBV3-2) and TRBJ2-7, with TRBD2 matching over 15 bases. The CDR3 spans 17 residues. Germline assignment: CDR1 LGHDT and CDR2 YNNKEL (reference sequence). V dropped 9 bases and J dropped 0; count of bases not matched to a gene: 9. CDR3 sequence: CARSRGLAGGSSYEQYF. CDR3 bases: TGTGCCAGGAGTAGGGGACTAGCGGGGGGAAGCTCCTACGAGCAGTACTTC.

This clone was observed once. The chain joins TRBV24-1 to TRBJ1-5; 10 bases are a match to TRBD1. From germline, CDR1 is KGHDR and CDR2 SFDVKD. The trim removed 7 bases at V and 0 bases at J, leaving 8 bases unmatched. This CDR3 comprises 17 residues. The CDR3 spells CATRRDRGHYSNQPQHF. The CDR3 DNA sequence: TGTGCCACCAGGAGGGACAGGGGCCATTATAGCAATCAGCCCCAGCATTTT.

This clone came up once. V gene TRBV7-2 combines with J gene TRBJ2-7; D perhaps matches TRBD2 (5 bases). This CDR3 is built from 13 residues. Germline CDR1 and CDR2: SGHTA and FQGNSA. The germline V and J ends were trimmed by 7 bases and 4 bases, with 14 bases remaining between them. The CDR3 here is CASIPSRGYEQYF. For the CDR3, the DNA is TGTGCCAGCATACCCTCACGGGGTTACGAGCAGTACTTC.

The chain is built from TRBV27 and TRBJ2-3; D is unclear. Germline V gene lookup returns CDR1 MNHEY and CDR2 SMNVEV (reference sequence). V dropped 2 bases and J dropped 6 bases, with 9 bases sitting between them. The CDR3 totals 13 residues. The CDR3 region is CASSLASRDTQYF. The CDR3 nucleotides read TGTGCCAGCAGTTTAGCTTCTCGCGATACGCAGTATTTT.

The chain combines TRBV11-2 with TRBJ2-7, with 10 bases fitting TRBD2. Germline trimming cut 1 base from V and 3 bases from J; bases unmatched to any gene: 3. Per the germline V gene, CDR1 is SGHAT and CDR2 is FQNNGV. The length of the CDR3 is 15 residues. The CDR3 DNA is TGTGCCAGCAGCTTAGGAGCGGGGGGGCGCTACGAGCAGTACTTC. It translates to CASSLGAGGRYEQYF.

This clone was seen a few times. The chain carries TRBV5-4 and TRBJ1-2; 7 nucleotides line up with TRBD1. The CDR3 consists of 14 residues. The germline CDR1 and CDR2 sequences are SGHNT and YYREEE (reference sequence). The V gene end was trimmed by 3 bases and the J gene end by 1 base; junction bases not matched to a gene: 3. DNA of the CDR3: TGTGCCAGCAGCTCAGGGACAGTTAACTATGGCTACACCTTC. Amino acid sequence: CASSSGTVNYGYTF.

The chain has TRBV16 and TRBJ1-3; D ambiguous. This CDR3 is 16 amino acids long. In germline, CDR1 is KGHSY, CDR2 FQNENV. Trimming removed 1 base from V and 1 base from J, with 11 bases in between. For the CDR3, the DNA is TGTGCCAGCAGCCAATTAGGTTTGCTGTCTGGAAACACCATATATTTT. This codes for CASSQLGLLSGNTIYF.

This chain connects TRBV6-5 to TRBJ2-7; 11 bases agree with TRBD2. Trimming took 6 bases from V and 1 from J; bases not matched to a gene: 5. This CDR3 contains 15 residues. From germline, CDR1 is MNHEY and CDR2 SVGAGI. The CDR3 region has the DNA TGTGCCAGCAGAAAGACTAGCGGGGAGTCCTACGAGCAGTACTTC. It yields the protein CASRKTSGESYEQYF.

The chain employs TRBV30 and TRBJ2-7, with 7 bases fitting TRBD2. V shed 3 bases, J shed 5 bases, and the junction held 10 bases outside the gene matches. Germline V gene lookup returns CDR1 GTSNPN and CDR2 SVGIG (reference sequence). This CDR3 contains 14 residues. CDR3 DNA: TGTGCCTGGAGGCCCCGGGGGGTAATACACGAGCAGTACTTC. Translated: CAWRPRGVIHEQYF.

This sequence joins TRBV9 and TRBJ2-1, with D perhaps TRBD1 (5 bases). CDR1 SGDLS and CDR2 YYNGEE come from the germline V gene. V was clipped by 0 bases and J by 10 bases, with 11 bases between them. This CDR3 has 13 residues. The CDR3 sequence is CASSVAGRAEQFF. CDR3 coding DNA: TGTGCCAGCAGCGTAGCTGGCAGGGCCGAGCAGTTCTTC.

The chain links TRBV29-1 to TRBJ1-2; TRBD1 matches at 10 bases. The V and J ends lost 3 bases and 10 bases, in that order; junction bases with no gene match: 8. The CDR3 has 13 residues. From germline, CDR1 is SQVTM and CDR2 ANQGSEA. CDR3: CSVEGQGQHAYTF. CDR3 nucleotides: TGCAGCGTTGAGGGACAGGGGCAGCATGCCTACACCTTC.

The rearrangement links TRBV19 to TRBJ1-5; D unresolved. CDR3 size: 14 residues. V lost 1 base and J lost 5, with 9 bases in between. CDR1 and CDR2 from the germline V gene are LNHDA and SQIVND (reference sequence). The CDR3 DNA is TGTGCCAGTAGTATAGGCATAGCGGATCAGCCCCAGCATTTT. The encoded protein is CASSIGIADQPQHF.

V usage is TRBV4-3 and J usage is TRBJ2-2, with D unresolved. This CDR3 contains 16 residues. Germline CDR1 is LGHNA and CDR2 is YSLEER. The V and J ends lost 2 bases and 6 bases respectively, with 16 bases between them. In nucleotides, the CDR3 is TGCGCCAGCAGCCAAACCATATCCCTGAAGGCCGGGGAGCTGTTTTTT. Its protein product is CASSQTISLKAGELFF.

CDR3 amino acids: CASRSTGQGGQFF. As DNA, the CDR3 is TGTGCCAGCAGGTCTACAGGACAGGGTGGGCAGTTCTTC. This chain uses TRBV12-3 or TRBV12-4 with TRBJ2-1, with TRBD1 matching over 8 bases. V lost 6 bases, J lost 12 bases, and 10 bases stayed unmatched. The CDR3 extends over 13 amino acids.

The chain uses TRBV6-6 and TRBJ2-3; 12 nucleotides align to TRBD2. The CDR3 consists of 14 residues. From germline, CDR1 is MNHNY and CDR2 SVGAGI (reference sequence). The V segment lost 8 bases and the J segment 6 bases; nucleotides outside the gene matches: 6. The CDR3 loop is CASGLAGGPDTQYF. The CDR3 DNA reads as TGTGCCAGCGGGCTAGCGGGGGGGCCGGATACGCAGTATTTT.

This clone was detected only a few times. The rearrangement joins TRBV28 to TRBJ2-7, with TRBD2 matching 8 bases. The CDR3 is made up of 14 amino acids. Germline V gives CDR1 MDHEN, CDR2 SYDVKM. J was trimmed by 3 bases and V by 2 bases; bases with no gene match: 3. This chain's CDR3 is CASSLASGYYEQYF. CDR3 nucleotide sequence: TGTGCCAGCAGTTTAGCTAGCGGGTACTACGAGCAGTACTTC.

This chain links TRBV7-8 with TRBJ1-5, with no clear D. The ends were cut back, 3 bases at V and 4 bases at J, with 13 bases in the middle. The CDR3 is made up of 15 amino acids. Germline V gene sequence: CDR1 SGHVS, CDR2 FQNEAQ. CDR3 in amino acids: CASSLGGLTNQPQHF. The CDR3 region has the DNA TGTGCCAGCAGCTTGGGAGGATTAACTAATCAGCCCCAGCATTTT.

This clone appeared once. The chain has TRBV6-5 and TRBJ1-5; weak D call: TRBD1 (5 bases). The CDR3 loop spans 14 amino acids. Trimming left V 5 bases short and J 3 bases short, with 11 bases between. Germline V gives CDR1 MNHEY, CDR2 SVGAGI. CDR3 DNA sequence: TGTGCCAGCAGTACAGGCTACTCCAATCAGCCCCAGCATTTT. Its protein is CASSTGYSNQPQHF.